A single T cell receptor (beta chain) is shown here with its context. Its antigen is unknown. Peripheral blood, together with lesional scalp punch biopsies, was collected from alopecia areata patients. This sample is drawn from a study of CD8+ T cells in alopecia areata. Study-wide points: When scalp samples are sequenced, resident alphabeta T cells of normal skin are also captured.

The CDR3 is 15 residues long. Trimming removed 2 bases from V and 1 base from J, with 12 bases in between. Germline values: CDR1 GTSNPN, CDR2 SVGIG (reference sequence). RNA extraction and reverse transcription yielded cDNA as sequencing template. The assay was immunoSEQ multiplex PCR, and TCRdb's table has in-frame clones only and misses some. The sample holds some 22,000 clones, roughly 50% seen once. This clonotype was sampled from a human donor with alopecia areata. The chain couples TRBV30 to TRBJ2-1, with a possible D match to TRBD2 (6 bases). Input material: NKG2D-high CD8+ T cells sorted from blood. CDR3 nucleotide sequence: TGTGCCTGGAGTCGGGACTCCATATCCTACAATGAGCAGTTCTTC. Amino acid sequence: CAWSRDSISYNEQFF.